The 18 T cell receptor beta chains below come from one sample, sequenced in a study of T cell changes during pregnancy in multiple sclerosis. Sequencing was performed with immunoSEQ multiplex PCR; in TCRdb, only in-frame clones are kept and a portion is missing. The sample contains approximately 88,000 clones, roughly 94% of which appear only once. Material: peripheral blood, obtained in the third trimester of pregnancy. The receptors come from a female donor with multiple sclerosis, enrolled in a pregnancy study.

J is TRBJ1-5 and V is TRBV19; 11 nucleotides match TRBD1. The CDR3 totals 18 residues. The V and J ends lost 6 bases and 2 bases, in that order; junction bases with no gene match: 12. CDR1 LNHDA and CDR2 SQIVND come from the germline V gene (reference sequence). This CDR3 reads CASSNPMDRGHGNQPQHF. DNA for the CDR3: TGTGCCAGTAGCAATCCCATGGACAGGGGGCATGGCAATCAGCCCCAGCATTTT.

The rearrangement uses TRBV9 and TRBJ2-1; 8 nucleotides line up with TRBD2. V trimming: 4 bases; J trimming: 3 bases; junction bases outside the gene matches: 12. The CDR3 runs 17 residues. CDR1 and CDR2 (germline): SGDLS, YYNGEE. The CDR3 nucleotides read TGTGCCAGCAGCACATCGAGCAGCGGGAGAGGCTACAATGAGCAGTTCTTC. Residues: CASSTSSSGRGYNEQFF.

The DNA for the CDR3 is TGTGCCTGGAGGGACAGGGGCTCCCTTAATGAAAAACTGTTTTTT. Translating gives CAWRDRGSLNEKLFF. V gene TRBV30 combines with J gene TRBJ1-4, with 9 bases that match TRBD1. This CDR3 is built from 15 residues. V lost 3 bases, J lost 4 bases, and 6 bases stayed unmatched. Germline V gives CDR1 GTSNPN, CDR2 SVGIG (reference sequence).

CDR3 region: CASSLGRAYEQYF. The DNA of the CDR3 is TGTGCCAGCAGCTTAGGCAGGGCCTACGAGCAGTACTTC. The chain recombines TRBV11-2 with TRBJ2-7, with D tentatively TRBD1 (5 bases). The germline V gene encodes CDR1 SGHAT and CDR2 FQNNGV. This CDR3 has 13 residues. The V end was cut by 1 base, the J end by 2 bases, with 6 bases between.

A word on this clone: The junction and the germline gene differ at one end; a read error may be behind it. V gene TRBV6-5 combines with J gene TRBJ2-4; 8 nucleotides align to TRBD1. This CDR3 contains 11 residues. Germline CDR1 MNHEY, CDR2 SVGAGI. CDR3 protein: CATSGRDRWHF. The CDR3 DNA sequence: TGTGCCACCTCCGGTCGGGACAGGTGGCACTTC.

In DNA, the CDR3 is TGTGCCAGCAGTCCCCACCCAGCGGGAGAGTGGTACGAGCAGTACTTC. This translates into CASSPHPAGEWYEQYF. The chain has TRBV28 and TRBJ2-7, with 8 positions matching TRBD2. CDR3 size: 16 residues. Germline V gene data show CDR1 as MDHEN and CDR2 as SYDVKM. Germline trimming cut 5 bases from V and 4 bases from J; bases unmatched to any gene: 13.

CDR3 nucleotide sequence: TGTGCCAGCAGCTTCGGACAGACAACTCAAGAGACCCAGTACTTC. Amino acids: CASSFGQTTQETQYF. The chain is built from TRBV7-8 and TRBJ2-5; tentatively, D is TRBD1 (6 bases). CDR1 and CDR2 (germline): SGHVS, FQNEAQ. V lost 3 bases to trimming and J lost 2 bases, with 13 bases between them. This CDR3 has 15 residues.

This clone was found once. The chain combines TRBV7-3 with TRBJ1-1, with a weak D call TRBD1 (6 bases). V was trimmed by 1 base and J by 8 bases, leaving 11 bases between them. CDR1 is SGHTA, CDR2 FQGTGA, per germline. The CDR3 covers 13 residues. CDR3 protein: CASSLMNTGEAFF. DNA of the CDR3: TGTGCCAGCAGCTTAATGAACACAGGGGAAGCTTTCTTT.

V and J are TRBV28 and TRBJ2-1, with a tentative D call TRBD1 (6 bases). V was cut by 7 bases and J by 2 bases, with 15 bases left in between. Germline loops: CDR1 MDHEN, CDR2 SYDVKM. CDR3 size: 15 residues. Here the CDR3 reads CASIKGTPTYNEQFF. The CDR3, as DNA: TGTGCCAGCATTAAGGGGACACCAACCTACAATGAGCAGTTCTTC.

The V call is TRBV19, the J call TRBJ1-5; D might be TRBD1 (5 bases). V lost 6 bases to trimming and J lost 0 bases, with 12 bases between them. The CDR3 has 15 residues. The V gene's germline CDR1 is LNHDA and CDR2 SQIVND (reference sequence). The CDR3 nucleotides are TGTGCCAGTAGGTTGACAGATTATAGCAATCAGCCCCAGCATTTT. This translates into CASRLTDYSNQPQHF. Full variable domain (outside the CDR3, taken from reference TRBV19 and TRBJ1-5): DGGITQSPKYLFRKEGQNVTLSCEQNLNHDAMYWYRQDPGQGLRLIYYSQIVNDFQKGDIAEGYSVSREKKESFPLTVTSAQKNPTAFYLCASRLTDYSNQPQHFGDGTRLSIL.

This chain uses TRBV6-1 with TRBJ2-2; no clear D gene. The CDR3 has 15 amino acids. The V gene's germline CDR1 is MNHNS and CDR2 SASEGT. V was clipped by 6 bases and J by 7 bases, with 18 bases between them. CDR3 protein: CASSAHTGISGELFF. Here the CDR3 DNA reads TGTGCCAGCAGCGCCCATACTGGTATTAGCGGGGAGCTGTTTTTT.

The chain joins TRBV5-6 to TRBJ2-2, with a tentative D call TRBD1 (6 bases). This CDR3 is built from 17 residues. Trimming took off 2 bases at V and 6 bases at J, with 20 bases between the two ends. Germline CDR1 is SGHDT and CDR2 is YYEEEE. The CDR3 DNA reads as TGTGCCAGCAGCTTAACCCCTCGAGGGACATGGGCCGGGGAGCTGTTTTTT. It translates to CASSLTPRGTWAGELFF.

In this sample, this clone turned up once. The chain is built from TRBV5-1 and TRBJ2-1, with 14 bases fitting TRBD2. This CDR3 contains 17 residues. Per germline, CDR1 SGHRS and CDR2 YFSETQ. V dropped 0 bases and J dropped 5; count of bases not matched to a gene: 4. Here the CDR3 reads CASSLGLAGGPNNEQFF. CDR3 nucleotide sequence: TGCGCCAGCAGCTTGGGACTAGCGGGAGGGCCAAACAATGAGCAGTTCTTC.

The CDR3 loop is CASSGGTGVNEQFF. The DNA for the CDR3 is TGTGCCAGCAGCGGGGGGACAGGGGTTAATGAGCAGTTCTTC. The V and J genes are TRBV7-3 and TRBJ2-1, with 10 bases identical to TRBD1. The CDR3 covers 14 residues. After removal of 5 bases from V and 7 bases from J, the junction contained 5 bases not matched to a gene. Germline lookup yields CDR1 SGHTA and CDR2 FQGTGA. Looking up the rest from reference TRBV7-3 and TRBJ2-1 gives the full variable domain: GAGVSQTPSNKVTEKGKYVELRCDPISGHTALYWYRQSLGQGPEFLIYFQGTGAADDSGLPNDRFFAVRPEGSVSTLKIQRTERGDSAVYLCASSGGTGVNEQFFGPGTRLTVL.

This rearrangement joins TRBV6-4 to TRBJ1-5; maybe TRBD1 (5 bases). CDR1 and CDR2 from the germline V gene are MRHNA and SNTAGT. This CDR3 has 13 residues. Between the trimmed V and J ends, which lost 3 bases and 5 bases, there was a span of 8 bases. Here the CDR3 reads CASSERGHQPQHF. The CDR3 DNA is TGTGCCAGCAGTGAAAGGGGCCATCAGCCCCAGCATTTT.

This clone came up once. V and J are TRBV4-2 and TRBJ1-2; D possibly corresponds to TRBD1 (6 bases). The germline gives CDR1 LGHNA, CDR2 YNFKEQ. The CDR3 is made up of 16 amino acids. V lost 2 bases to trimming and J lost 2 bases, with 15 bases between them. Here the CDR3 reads CASSQPGGGGNYGYTF. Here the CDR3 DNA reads TGTGCCAGCAGCCAACCTGGGGGCGGGGGGAACTATGGCTACACCTTC.

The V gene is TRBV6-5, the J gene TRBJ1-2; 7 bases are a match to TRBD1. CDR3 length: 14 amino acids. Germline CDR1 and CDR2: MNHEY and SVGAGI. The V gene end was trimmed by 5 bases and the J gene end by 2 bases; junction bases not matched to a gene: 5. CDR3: CASSQRQGNYGYTF. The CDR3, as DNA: TGTGCCAGCAGTCAGCGACAGGGAAACTATGGCTACACCTTC.

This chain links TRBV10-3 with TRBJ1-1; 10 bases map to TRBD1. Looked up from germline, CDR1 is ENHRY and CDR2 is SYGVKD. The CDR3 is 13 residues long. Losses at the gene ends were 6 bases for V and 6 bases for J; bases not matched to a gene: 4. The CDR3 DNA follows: TGTGCCATCAGAGGACAGGGGGACCCTGAAGCTTTCTTT. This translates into CAIRGQGDPEAFF.